This is a list of T cell receptor beta chains from one sample in a study of blood T cell repertoires in COVID-19. Measured with immunoSEQ multiplex PCR; TCRdb has only the in-frame clones, and not every one. Found here are some 200,000 clones, around nine tenths of them singletons; the top ten hold about 12%. Sequencing used peripheral blood. These receptor sequences come from a woman aged 70 to 79 with COVID-19, enrolled during active disease. CDR3s include the opening cysteine and the closing phenylalanine or tryptophan. A D gene is named only where the DNA matches it firmly. The size entry is marked missing in some rows and otherwise reads once, few, many or a size class.

clone size | D gene | J gene | V gene | CDR3 DNA | CDR3 protein
- | - | TRBJ2-5 | TRBV5-6 | TGTGCCAGCAGCTCGACAGGAACCCAAGAGACCCAGTACTTC | CASSSTGTQETQYF
- | TRBD2 | TRBJ2-3 | TRBV27 | TGTGCCAGCAGTTTGCCTACTAGCGGGATGGGAGATACGCAGTATTTT | CASSLPTSGMGDTQYF
- | - | TRBJ2-2 | TRBV6-5 | TGTGCCAGCACTGCGGGTTCGAACACCGGGGAGCTGTTTTTT | CASTAGSNTGELFF
- | - | TRBJ1-4 | TRBV6-5 | TGTGCCAGCAAAGAACAGGGTAGGGAAAAACTGTTTTTT | CASKEQGREKLFF
- | TRBD2 | TRBJ2-7 | TRBV19 | TGTGCCAGTAGTATGGGGCTAGCGGGGGCCTCCTACGAGCAGTACTTC | CASSMGLAGASYEQYF
- | - | TRBJ1-6 | TRBV14 | TGTGCCAGCAGCCAACTACCACCAAATTCACCCCTCCACTTT | CASSQLPPNSPLHF
many | TRBD2 | TRBJ2-7 | TRBV28 | TGTGCCAGCGCATACCGGGACTACCCTATGAAGCAGTACTTC | CASAYRDYPMKQYF
once | - | TRBJ2-3 | TRBV5-1 | TGCGCCACTCGGAGGGACGGTTCAGATACGCAGTATTTT | CATRRDGSDTQYF
- | TRBD1 | TRBJ1-5 | TRBV28 | TGTGCCAGCACCTCGGACAGGTTCGGAAATAGCAATCAGCCCCAGCATTTT | CASTSDRFGNSNQPQHF
- | - | TRBJ1-4 | TRBV9 | TGTGCCAGCAGCGTAGGCGCGGGGGTGGGTGAAAAACTGTTTTTT | CASSVGAGVGEKLFF
- | TRBD1 | TRBJ2-7 | TRBV6-5 | TGTGCCAGCATTTTTGGACAGGGAATCGAGCAGTACTTC | CASIFGQGIEQYF
- | TRBD2 | TRBJ2-1 | TRBV27 | TGTGCCAGCAGTTTATGGGGGGAGGGCGATGAGCAGTTCTTC | CASSLWGEGDEQFF
- | TRBD2 | TRBJ2-7 | TRBV9 | TGTGCCAGCAGCCCTGGACTAGCGGTCTACGAGCAGTACTTC | CASSPGLAVYEQYF
- | - | TRBJ1-2 | TRBV4-2 | TGTGCCAGCAGCCAAGAGTCCGGGTTCAGTGGCTACACCTTC | CASSQESGFSGYTF
- | - | TRBJ2-5 | TRBV5-1 | TGCGCCAGCAGCCTGCTAGAAGGATCCAGGGGTGGGGAGACCCAGTACTTC | CASSLLEGSRGGETQYF
- | - | TRBJ1-4 | TRBV12-3/TRBV12-4 | TGTGCCAGCGGGAGTAATGAAAAACTGTTTTTT | CASGSNEKLFF
- | TRBD2 | TRBJ2-7 | TRBV2 | TGTGCCAGCAGTGGACTAGCGGGAGGATACGAGCAGTACTTC | CASSGLAGGYEQYF
- | TRBD1 | TRBJ1-2 | TRBV7-9 | TGTGCCAGCAGCCGTGGACAGGGTGAGGATGGCTACACCTTC | CASSRGQGEDGYTF
- | TRBD1 | TRBJ2-7 | TRBV4-1 | TGCGCCAGCAGCCAAGGACAGGGGGGTACCTACGAGCAGTACTTC | CASSQGQGGTYEQYF
once | - | TRBJ1-1 | TRBV30 | TGTGCCTGGAGTCCCAGGGAGGGCGCTTTCTTT | CAWSPREGAFF
- | - | TRBJ2-7 | TRBV7-9 | TGTGCCAGCAGCTTCCCGGACAGATACGAGCAGTACTTC | CASSFPDRYEQYF
- | - | TRBJ2-7 | TRBV30 | TGTGCCTGGAGTCCACAGTCCTACGAGCAGTACTTC | CAWSPQSYEQYF
- | - | TRBJ2-7 | TRBV18 | TGTGCCAGCTCACCCGCAGGGATTGGCGAGCAGTACTTC | CASSPAGIGEQYF
- | TRBD1 | TRBJ2-7 | TRBV6-2/TRBV6-3 | TGTGCCAGCAGTCCCCAGGGGGCCAGCTCCTACGAGCAGTACTTC | CASSPQGASSYEQYF
- | - | TRBJ1-6 | TRBV5-1 | TGCGCCAGCAGCTTGGAAGGTCGCGGTTCACCCCTCCACTTT | CASSLEGRGSPLHF
- | - | TRBJ1-2 | TRBV7-9 | TGTGCCAGCAGCCCTCTGGAGGAGAGCTATGGCTACACCTTC | CASSPLEESYGYTF
- | TRBD2 | TRBJ2-7 | TRBV6-2/TRBV6-3 | TGTGCCAGCAGCCACCTAGCGGGAGGTTACTACGAGCAGTACTTC | CASSHLAGGYYEQYF
few | - | TRBJ1-2 | TRBV7-2 | TGTGCCAGCAGCTTAATGTTAGGAGGCTATGGCTACACCTTC | CASSLMLGGYGYTF